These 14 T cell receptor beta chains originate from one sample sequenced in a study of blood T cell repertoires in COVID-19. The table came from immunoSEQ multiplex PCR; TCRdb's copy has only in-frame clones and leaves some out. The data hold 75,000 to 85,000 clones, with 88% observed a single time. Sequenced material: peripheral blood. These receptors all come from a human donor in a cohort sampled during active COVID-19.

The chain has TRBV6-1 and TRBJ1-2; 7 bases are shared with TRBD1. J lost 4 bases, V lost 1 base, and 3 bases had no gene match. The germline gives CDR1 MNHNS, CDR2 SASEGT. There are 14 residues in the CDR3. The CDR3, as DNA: TGTGCCAGCAGTGAAGATAGGGGGCCCTATGGCTACACCTTC. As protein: CASSEDRGPYGYTF.

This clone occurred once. CDR3 nucleotides: TGTGCCAGCAGTGAAGACAGGTTCGAGCAGTACTTC. This gives the protein CASSEDRFEQYF. The chain joins TRBV2 to TRBJ2-7, with a possible D match to TRBD1 (5 bases). Germline V gene data show CDR1 as SNHLY and CDR2 as FYNNEI. This CDR3 has 12 amino acids. Trimming left V 1 base short and J 6 bases short, with 7 bases between. Drawing the rest from reference TRBV2 and TRBJ2-7, the complete variable domain is EPEVTQTPSHQVTQMGQEVILRCVPISNHLYFYWYRQILGQKVEFLVSFYNNEISEKSEIFDDQFSVERPDGSNFTLKIRSTKLEDSAMYFCASSEDRFEQYFGPGTRLTVT.

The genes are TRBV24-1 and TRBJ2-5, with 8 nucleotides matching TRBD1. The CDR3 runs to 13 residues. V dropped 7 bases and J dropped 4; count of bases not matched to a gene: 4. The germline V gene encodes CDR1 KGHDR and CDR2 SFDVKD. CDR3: CATRKTGVETQYF. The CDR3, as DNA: TGTGCCACCAGGAAGACAGGGGTAGAGACCCAGTACTTC.

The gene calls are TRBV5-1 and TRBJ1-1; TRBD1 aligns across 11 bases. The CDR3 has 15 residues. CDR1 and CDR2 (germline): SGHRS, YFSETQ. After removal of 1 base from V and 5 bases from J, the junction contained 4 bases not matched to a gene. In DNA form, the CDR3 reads TGCGCCAGCAGCTTGTTAGGACAGGGGGCGACTGAAGCTTTCTTT. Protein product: CASSLLGQGATEAFF.

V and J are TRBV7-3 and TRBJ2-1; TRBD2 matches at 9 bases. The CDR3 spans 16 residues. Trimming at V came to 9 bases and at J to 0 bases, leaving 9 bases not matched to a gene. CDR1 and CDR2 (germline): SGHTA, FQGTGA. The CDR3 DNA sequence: TGTGCCAGTTCCCTAGCGGGGACGAGCTCCTACAATGAGCAGTTCTTC. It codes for CASSLAGTSSYNEQFF.

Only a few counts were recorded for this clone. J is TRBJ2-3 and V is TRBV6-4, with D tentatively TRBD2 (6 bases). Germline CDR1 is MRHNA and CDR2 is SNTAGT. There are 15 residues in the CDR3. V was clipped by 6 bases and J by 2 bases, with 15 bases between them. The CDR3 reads CASRAGTGPTDTQYF. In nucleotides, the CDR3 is TGTGCCAGCAGAGCCGGGACTGGACCCACAGATACGCAGTATTTT.

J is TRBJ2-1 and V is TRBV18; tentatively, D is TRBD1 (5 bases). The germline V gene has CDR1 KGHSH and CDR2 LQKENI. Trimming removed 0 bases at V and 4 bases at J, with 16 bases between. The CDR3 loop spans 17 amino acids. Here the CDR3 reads CASSPPGKVRAYNEQFF. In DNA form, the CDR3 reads TGTGCCAGCTCACCACCGGGGAAGGTCAGGGCTTACAATGAGCAGTTCTTC. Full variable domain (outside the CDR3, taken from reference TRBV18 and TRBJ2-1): NAGVMQNPRHLVRRRGQEARLRCSPMKGHSHVYWYRQLPEEGLKFMVYLQKENIIDESGMPKERFSAEFPKEGPSILRIQQVVRGDSAAYFCASSPPGKVRAYNEQFFGPGTRLTVL.

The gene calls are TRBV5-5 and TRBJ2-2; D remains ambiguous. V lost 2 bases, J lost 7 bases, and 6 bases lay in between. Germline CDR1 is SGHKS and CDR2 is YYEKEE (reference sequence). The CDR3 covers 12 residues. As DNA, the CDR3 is TGTGCCAGCAGCTTCCTCGGCGGGGAGCTGTTTTTT. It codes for CASSFLGGELFF. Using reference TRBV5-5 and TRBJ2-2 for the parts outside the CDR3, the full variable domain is DAGVTQSPTHLIKTRGQQVTLRCSPISGHKSVSWYQQVLGQGPQFIFQYYEKEERGRGNFPDRFSARQFPNYSSELNVNALLLGDSALYLCASSFLGGELFFGEGSRLTVL.

The chain's CDR3 is CASSEPSGYPTYNEQFF. The DNA of the CDR3 is TGCGCCAGCAGTGAGCCTAGCGGGTATCCCACCTACAATGAGCAGTTCTTC. V usage is TRBV10-1 and J usage is TRBJ2-1; 8 bases line up with TRBD2. Trimming cost V 2 bases and J 2 bases; bases outside gene matches: 8. The CDR3 runs 17 residues. Germline V gives CDR1 WNHNN, CDR2 SYGVQD (reference sequence).

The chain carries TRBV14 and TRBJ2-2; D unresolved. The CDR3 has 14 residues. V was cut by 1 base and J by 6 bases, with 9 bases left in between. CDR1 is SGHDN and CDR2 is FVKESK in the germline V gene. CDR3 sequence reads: CASSQVMSAGELFF. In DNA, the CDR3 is TGTGCCAGCAGCCAAGTTATGAGTGCCGGGGAGCTGTTTTTT.

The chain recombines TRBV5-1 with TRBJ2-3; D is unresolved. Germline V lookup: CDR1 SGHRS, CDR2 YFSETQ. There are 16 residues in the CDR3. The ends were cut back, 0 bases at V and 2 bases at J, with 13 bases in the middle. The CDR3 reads CASSLAVIGDTDTQYF. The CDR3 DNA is TGCGCCAGCAGCTTGGCCGTGATCGGAGACACAGATACGCAGTATTTT.

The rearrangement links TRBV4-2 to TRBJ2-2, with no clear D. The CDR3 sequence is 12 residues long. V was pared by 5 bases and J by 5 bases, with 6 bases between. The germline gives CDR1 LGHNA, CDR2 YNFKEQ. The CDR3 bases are TGTGCCAGCAGCTCCTATACCGGGGAGCTGTTTTTT. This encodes CASSSYTGELFF.

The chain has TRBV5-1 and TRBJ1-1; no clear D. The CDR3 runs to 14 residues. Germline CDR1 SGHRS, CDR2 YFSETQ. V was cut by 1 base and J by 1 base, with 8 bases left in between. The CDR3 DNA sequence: TGCGCCAGCAGCTTGTCAGGCCAGAACACTGAAGCTTTCTTT. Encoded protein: CASSLSGQNTEAFF.

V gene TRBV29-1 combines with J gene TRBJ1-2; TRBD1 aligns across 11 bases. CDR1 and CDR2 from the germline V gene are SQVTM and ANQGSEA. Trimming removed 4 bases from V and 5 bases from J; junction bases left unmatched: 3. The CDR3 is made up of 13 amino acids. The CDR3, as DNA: TGCAGCGTTGGGGACAGGGGGAGGTATGGCTACACCTTC. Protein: CSVGDRGRYGYTF.